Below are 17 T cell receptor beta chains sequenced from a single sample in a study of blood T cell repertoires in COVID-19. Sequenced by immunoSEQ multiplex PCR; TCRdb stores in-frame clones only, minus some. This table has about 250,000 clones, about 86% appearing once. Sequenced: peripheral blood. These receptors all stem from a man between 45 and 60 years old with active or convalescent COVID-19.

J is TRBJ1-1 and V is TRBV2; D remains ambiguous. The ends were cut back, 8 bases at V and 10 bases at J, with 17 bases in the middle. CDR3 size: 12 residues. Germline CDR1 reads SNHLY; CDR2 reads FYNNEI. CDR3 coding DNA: TGTGCCAGCGGCCCGGACCGGGAGGGAGCTTTCTTT. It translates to CASGPDREGAFF.

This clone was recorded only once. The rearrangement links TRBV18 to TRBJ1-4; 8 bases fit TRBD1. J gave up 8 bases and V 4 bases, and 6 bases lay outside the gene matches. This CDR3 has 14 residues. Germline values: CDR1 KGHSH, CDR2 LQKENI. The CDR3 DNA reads TGTGCCAGCTCACTACAGGGGACAGGCGAAAAACTGTTTTTT. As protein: CASSLQGTGEKLFF.

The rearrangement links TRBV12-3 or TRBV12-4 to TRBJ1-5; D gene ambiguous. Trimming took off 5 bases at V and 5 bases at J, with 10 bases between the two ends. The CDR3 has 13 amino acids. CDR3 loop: CASSPSIHQPQHF. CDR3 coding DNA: TGTGCCAGCAGTCCTTCTATTCATCAGCCCCAGCATTTT.

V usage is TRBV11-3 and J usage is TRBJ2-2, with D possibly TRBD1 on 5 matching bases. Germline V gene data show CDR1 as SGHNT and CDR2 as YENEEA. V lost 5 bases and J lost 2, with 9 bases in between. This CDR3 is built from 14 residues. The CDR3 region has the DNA TGTGCCAGCAGCCTTACAGGCAACACCGGGGAGCTGTTTTTT. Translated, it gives CASSLTGNTGELFF.

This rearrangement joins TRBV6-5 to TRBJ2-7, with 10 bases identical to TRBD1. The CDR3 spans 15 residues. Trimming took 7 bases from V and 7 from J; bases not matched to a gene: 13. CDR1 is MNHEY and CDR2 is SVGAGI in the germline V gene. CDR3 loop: CASKTGTGDFGEQYF. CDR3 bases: TGTGCCAGCAAGACCGGGACAGGGGACTTCGGGGAGCAGTACTTC.

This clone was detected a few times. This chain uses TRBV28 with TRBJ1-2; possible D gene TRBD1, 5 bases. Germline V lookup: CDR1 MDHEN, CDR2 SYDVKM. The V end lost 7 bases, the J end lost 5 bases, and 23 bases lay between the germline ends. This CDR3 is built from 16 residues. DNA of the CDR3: TGTGCCAGCAACTTTCGGGCCCTGGACGGGACTTATGGCTACACCTTC. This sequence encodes CASNFRALDGTYGYTF.

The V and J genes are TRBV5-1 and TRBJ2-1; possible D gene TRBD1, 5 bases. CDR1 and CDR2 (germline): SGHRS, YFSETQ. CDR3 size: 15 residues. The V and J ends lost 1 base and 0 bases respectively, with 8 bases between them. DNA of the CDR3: TGCGCCAGCAGCTTGTCAGGGATCTCCTACAATGAGCAGTTCTTC. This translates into CASSLSGISYNEQFF.

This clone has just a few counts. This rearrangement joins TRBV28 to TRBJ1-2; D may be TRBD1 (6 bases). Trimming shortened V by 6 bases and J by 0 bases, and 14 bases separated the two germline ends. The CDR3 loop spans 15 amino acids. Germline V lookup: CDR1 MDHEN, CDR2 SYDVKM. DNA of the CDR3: TGTGCCAGCAGGGACAGAGGGGTTACTAACTATGGCTACACCTTC. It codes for CASRDRGVTNYGYTF.

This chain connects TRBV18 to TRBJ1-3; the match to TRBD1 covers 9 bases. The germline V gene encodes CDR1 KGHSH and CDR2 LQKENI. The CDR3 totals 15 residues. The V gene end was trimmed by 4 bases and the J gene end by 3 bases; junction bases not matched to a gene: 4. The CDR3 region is CASSLDRGFGNTIYF. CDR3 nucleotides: TGTGCCAGCTCACTGGACAGGGGTTTTGGAAACACCATATATTTT.

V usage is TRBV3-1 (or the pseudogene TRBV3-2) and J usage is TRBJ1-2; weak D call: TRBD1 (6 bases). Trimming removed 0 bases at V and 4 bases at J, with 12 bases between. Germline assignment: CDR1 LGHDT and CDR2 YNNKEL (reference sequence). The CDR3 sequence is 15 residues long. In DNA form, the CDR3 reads TGTGCCAGCAGCCAAGAGTCGGGGGGCAGCTATGGCTACACCTTC. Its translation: CASSQESGGSYGYTF.

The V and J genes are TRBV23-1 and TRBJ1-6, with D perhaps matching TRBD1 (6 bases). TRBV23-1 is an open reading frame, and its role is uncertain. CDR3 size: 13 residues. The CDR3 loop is CAPDPGQQSPLHF. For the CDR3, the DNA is TGCGCGCCCGATCCGGGACAACAATCACCCCTCCACTTT.

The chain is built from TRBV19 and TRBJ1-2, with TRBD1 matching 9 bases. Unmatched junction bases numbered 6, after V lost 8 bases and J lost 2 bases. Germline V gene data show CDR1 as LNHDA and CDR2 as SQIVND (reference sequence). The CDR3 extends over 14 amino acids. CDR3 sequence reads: CASQPGQGNYGYTF. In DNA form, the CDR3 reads TGTGCCAGTCAACCGGGACAGGGAAACTATGGCTACACCTTC. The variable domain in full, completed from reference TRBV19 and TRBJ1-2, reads DGGITQSPKYLFRKEGQNVTLSCEQNLNHDAMYWYRQDPGQGLRLIYYSQIVNDFQKGDIAEGYSVSREKKESFPLTVTSAQKNPTAFYLCASQPGQGNYGYTFGSGTRLTVV.

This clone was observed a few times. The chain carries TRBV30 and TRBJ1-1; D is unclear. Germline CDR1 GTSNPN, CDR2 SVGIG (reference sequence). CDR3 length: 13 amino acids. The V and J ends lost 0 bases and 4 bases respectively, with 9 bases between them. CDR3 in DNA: TGTGCCTGGAGTGTACGTCAGGTCACTGAAGCTTTCTTT. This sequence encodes CAWSVRQVTEAFF.

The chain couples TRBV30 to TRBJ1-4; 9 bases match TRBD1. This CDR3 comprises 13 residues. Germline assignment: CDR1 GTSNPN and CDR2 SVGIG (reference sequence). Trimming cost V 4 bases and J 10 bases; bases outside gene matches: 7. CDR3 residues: CAWTRQGVAKLFF. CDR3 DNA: TGTGCCTGGACCCGACAGGGGGTAGCAAAACTGTTTTTT.

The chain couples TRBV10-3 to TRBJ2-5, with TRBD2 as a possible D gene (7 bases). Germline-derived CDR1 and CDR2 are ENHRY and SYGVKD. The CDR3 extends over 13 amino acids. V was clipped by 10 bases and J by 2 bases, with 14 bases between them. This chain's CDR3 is CATAAGAQETQYF. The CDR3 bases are TGTGCCACCGCGGCGGGGGCTCAAGAGACCCAGTACTTC.

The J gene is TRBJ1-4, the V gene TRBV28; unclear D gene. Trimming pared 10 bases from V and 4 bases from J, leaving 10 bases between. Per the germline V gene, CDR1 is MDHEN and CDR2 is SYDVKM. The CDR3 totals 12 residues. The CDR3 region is CATSGGNEKLFF. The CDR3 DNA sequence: TGTGCCACATCAGGTGGTAATGAAAAACTGTTTTTT.

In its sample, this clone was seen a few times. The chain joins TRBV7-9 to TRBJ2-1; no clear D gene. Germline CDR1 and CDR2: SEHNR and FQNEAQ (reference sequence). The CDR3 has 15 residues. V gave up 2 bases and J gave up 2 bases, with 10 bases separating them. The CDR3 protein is CASSLFGEPYNEQFF. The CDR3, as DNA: TGTGCCAGCAGCTTATTCGGAGAACCCTACAATGAGCAGTTCTTC.